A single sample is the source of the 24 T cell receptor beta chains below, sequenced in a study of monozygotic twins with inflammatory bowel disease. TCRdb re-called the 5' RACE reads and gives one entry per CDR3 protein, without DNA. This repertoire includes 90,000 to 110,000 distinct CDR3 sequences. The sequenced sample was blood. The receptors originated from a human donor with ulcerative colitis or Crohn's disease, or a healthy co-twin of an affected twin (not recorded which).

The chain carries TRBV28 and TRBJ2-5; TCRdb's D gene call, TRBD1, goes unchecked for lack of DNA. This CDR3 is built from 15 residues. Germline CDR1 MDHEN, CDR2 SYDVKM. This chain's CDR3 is CASSLSQGWQETQYF.

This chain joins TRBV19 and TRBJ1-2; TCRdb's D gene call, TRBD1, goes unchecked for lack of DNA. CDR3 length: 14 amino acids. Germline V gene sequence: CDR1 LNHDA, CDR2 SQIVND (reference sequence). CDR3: CASSAPGDYYGYTF. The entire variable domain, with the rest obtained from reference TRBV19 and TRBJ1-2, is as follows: DGGITQSPKYLFRKEGQNVTLSCEQNLNHDAMYWYRQDPGQGLRLIYYSQIVNDFQKGDIAEGYSVSREKKESFPLTVTSAQKNPTAFYLCASSAPGDYYGYTFGSGTRLTVV.

The CDR3 reads CASSLFYGYTF. This rearrangement joins TRBV12-3 or TRBV12-4 to TRBJ1-2. The CDR3 has 11 residues.

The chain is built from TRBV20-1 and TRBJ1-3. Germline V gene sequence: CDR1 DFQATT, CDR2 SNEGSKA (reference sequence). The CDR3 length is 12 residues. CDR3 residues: CSASSTGNTIYF.

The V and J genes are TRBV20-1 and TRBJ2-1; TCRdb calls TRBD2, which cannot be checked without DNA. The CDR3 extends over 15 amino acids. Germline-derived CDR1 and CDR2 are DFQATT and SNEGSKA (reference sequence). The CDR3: CSASPYSGNYNEQFF.

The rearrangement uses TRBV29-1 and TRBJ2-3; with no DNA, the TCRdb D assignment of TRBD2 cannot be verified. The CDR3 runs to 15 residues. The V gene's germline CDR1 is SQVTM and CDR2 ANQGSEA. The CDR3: CSATGWVQSPDTQYF.

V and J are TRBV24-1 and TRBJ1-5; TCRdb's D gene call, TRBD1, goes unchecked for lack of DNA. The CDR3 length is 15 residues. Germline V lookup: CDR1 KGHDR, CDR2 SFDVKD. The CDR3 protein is CATSDTGTENQPQHF.

This chain's CDR3 is CASSQALVESYGYTF. The V call is TRBV4-3, the J call TRBJ1-2. Germline CDR1 is LGHNA and CDR2 is YSLEER. The CDR3 contains 15 residues.

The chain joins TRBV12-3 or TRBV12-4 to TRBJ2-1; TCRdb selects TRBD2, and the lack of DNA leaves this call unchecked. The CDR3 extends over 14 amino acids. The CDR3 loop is CASSLGRSGSVQFF.

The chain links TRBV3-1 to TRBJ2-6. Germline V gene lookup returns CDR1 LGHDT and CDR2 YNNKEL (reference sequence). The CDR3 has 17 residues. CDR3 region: CASSQDVHRTRANVLTF. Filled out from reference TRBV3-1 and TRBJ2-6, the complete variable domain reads DTAVSQTPKYLVTQMGNDKSIKCEQNLGHDTMYWYKQDSKKFLKIMFSYNNKELIINETVPNRFSPKSPDKAHLNLHINSLELGDSAVYFCASSQDVHRTRANVLTFGAGSRLTVL.

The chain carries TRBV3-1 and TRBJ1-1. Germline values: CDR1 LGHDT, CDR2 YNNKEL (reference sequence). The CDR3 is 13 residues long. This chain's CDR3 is CASSQDQGREAFF. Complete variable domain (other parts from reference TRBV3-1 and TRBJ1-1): DTAVSQTPKYLVTQMGNDKSIKCEQNLGHDTMYWYKQDSKKFLKIMFSYNNKELIINETVPNRFSPKSPDKAHLNLHINSLELGDSAVYFCASSQDQGREAFFGQGTRLTVV.

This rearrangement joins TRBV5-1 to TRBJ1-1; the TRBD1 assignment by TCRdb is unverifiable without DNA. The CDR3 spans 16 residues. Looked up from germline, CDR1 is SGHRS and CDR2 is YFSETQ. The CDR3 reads CASSPPVPTAQAEAFF.

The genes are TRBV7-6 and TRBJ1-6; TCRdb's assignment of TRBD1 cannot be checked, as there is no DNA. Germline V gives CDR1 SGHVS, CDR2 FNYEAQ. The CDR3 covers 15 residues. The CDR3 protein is CASSSQGFGGAPLHF.

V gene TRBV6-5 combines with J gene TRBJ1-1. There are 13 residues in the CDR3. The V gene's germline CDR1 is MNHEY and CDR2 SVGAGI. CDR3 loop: CASKWGRDTEAFF.

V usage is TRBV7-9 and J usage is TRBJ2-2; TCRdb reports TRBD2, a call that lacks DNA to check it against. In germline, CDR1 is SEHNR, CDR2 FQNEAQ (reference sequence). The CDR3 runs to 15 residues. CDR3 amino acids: CASSLLAGEIGELFF.

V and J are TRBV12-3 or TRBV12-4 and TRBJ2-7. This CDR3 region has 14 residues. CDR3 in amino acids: CASSLSDRSYEQYF.

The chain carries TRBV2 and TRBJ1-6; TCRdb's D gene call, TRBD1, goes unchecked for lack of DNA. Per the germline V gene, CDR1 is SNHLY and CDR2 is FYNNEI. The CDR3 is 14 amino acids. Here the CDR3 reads CASRSTATGSPLHF. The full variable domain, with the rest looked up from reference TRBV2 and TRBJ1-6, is EPEVTQTPSHQVTQMGQEVILRCVPISNHLYFYWYRQILGQKVEFLVSFYNNEISEKSEIFDDQFSVERPDGSNFTLKIRSTKLEDSAMYFCASRSTATGSPLHFGNGTRLTVT.

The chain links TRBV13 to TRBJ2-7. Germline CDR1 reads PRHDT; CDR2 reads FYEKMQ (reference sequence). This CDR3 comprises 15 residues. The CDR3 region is CASSLVGRPNYEQYF.

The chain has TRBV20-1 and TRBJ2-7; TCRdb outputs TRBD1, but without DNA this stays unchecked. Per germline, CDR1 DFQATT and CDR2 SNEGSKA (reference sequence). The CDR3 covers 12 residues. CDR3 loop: CSARDRGWEQYF.

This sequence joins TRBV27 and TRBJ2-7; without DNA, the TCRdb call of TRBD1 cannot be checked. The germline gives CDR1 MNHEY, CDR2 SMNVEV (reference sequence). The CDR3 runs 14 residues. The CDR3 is CASSPGWGPYEQYF.

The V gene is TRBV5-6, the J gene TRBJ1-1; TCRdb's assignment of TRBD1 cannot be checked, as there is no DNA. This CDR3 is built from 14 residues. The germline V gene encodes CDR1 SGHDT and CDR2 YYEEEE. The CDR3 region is CASSWGQGNTEAFF.

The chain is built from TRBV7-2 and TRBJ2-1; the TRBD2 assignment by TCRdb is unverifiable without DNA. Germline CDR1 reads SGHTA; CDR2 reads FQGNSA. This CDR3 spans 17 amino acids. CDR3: CASSYAGLAGGQDEQFF.

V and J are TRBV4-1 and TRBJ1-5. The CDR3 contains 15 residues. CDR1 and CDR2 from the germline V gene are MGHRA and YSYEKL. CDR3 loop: CASSQENTPLRPQHF.

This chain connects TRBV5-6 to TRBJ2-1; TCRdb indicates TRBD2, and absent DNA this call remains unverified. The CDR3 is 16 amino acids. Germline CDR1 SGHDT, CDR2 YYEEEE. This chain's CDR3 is CASLPGWAGGYNEQFF.